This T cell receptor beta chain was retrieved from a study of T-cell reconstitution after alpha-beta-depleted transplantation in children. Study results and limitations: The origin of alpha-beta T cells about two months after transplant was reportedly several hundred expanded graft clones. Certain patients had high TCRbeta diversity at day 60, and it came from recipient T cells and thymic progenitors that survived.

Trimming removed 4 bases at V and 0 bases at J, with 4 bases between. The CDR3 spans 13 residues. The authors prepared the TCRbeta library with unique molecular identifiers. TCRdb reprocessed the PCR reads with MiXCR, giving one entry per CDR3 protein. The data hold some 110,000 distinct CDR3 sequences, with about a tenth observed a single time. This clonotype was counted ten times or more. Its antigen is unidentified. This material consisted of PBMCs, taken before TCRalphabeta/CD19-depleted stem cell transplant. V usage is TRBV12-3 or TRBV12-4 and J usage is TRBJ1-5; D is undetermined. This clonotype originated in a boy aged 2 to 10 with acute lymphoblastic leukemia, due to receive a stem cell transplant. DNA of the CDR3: TGTGCCAGCAGTTGGGGTAGCAATCAGCCCCAGCATTTT. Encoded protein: CASSWGSNQPQHF.